Below, 13 T cell receptor beta chains from the same sample are listed, as sequenced in a study of T cell responses to AZD1222 COVID-19 vaccine. Data came from immunoSEQ multiplex PCR; TCRdb stores just in-frame clones and leaves some out. The repertoire holds about 150,000 clones, with 90% to 95% as singletons. The sample consisted of peripheral blood, taken on day 0 of AZD1222 vaccination. These receptors were taken from an adult in good health.

This clone has only one observation. The chain couples TRBV4-1 to TRBJ1-2; a weak D match, TRBD1 (6 bases). The CDR3 covers 14 residues. Per germline, CDR1 MGHRA and CDR2 YSYEKL. V shed 1 base and J shed 6 bases, with 12 bases lying between them. CDR3 bases: TGCGCCAGCAGCCAAGTGTGGACAGCTAATGGCTACACCTTC. Protein: CASSQVWTANGYTF.

This clone was seen more than once but under ten times. The chain combines TRBV18 with TRBJ1-1; the match to TRBD1 covers 9 bases. CDR1 and CDR2 from the germline V gene are KGHSH and LQKENI. CDR3 length equals 15 residues. The V and J ends lost 3 bases and 6 bases, in that order; junction bases with no gene match: 8. DNA for the CDR3: TGTGCCAGCTCACCCGGGACAGGGTATGTCGCTGAAGCTTTCTTT. It codes for CASSPGTGYVAEAFF.

V gene TRBV6-6 combines with J gene TRBJ1-1; D call uncertain. V was pared by 6 bases and J by 1 base, with 6 bases between. CDR3 length: 12 amino acids. Germline V CDR1 and CDR2: MNHNY, SVGAGI (reference sequence). Here the CDR3 DNA reads TGTGCCAGCAGGCAGCCGAACACTGAAGCTTTCTTT. It yields the protein CASRQPNTEAFF.

This sequence joins TRBV4-2 and TRBJ1-4, with TRBD1 as a possible D gene (5 bases). Trimming removed 2 bases from V and 6 bases from J, with 16 bases in between. CDR3 length equals 16 residues. CDR1 is LGHNA, CDR2 YNFKEQ, per germline. The CDR3 DNA sequence: TGTGCCAGCAGCCAACGGGAGGTCGGGGACCATGAAAAACTGTTTTTT. Translation gives CASSQREVGDHEKLFF.

The chain joins TRBV7-2 to TRBJ2-1; 9 positions match TRBD1. Unmatched junction bases numbered 6, after V lost 3 bases and J lost 6 bases. Germline CDR1 is SGHTA and CDR2 is FQGNSA. The CDR3 has 15 residues. In nucleotides, the CDR3 is TGTGCCAGCAGCTTTTCGGGACAGGGCTTCAATGAGCAGTTCTTC. Its translation: CASSFSGQGFNEQFF.

V usage is TRBV5-6 and J usage is TRBJ1-1; perhaps TRBD1 as D (6 bases). Germline CDR1 and CDR2: SGHDT and YYEEEE. The germline V and J ends were trimmed by 4 bases and 10 bases, with 14 bases remaining between them. The CDR3 runs to 12 residues. This chain's CDR3 is CASSQQGSGAFF. In DNA form, the CDR3 reads TGTGCCAGCAGCCAACAGGGTTCGGGAGCTTTCTTT.

This chain uses TRBV9 with TRBJ1-2, with D possibly being TRBD1 (5 bases). The V end lost 4 bases, the J end lost 4 bases, and 20 bases lay between the germline ends. CDR1 SGDLS and CDR2 YYNGEE come from the germline V gene. CDR3 length: 16 residues. CDR3 amino acids: CASSSGGGAPVYGYTF. CDR3 DNA sequence: TGTGCCAGCAGCTCCGGGGGTGGGGCCCCAGTCTATGGCTACACCTTC.

The genes are TRBV27 and TRBJ1-3, with D unresolved. Trimming pared 6 bases from V and 0 bases from J, leaving 6 bases between. CDR1 and CDR2 (germline): MNHEY, SMNVEV (reference sequence). The CDR3 spans 13 residues. In nucleotides, the CDR3 is TGTGCCAGCAGGACCAACTCTGGAAACACCATATATTTT. It is translated as CASRTNSGNTIYF.

The count of this clone is one. Here the CDR3 DNA reads TGTGCCAGCAGCTTCGGAGTCTACGAGCAGTACTTC. It encodes CASSFGVYEQYF. The chain has TRBV5-6 and TRBJ2-7; D not certain. The CDR3 has 12 amino acids. In germline, CDR1 is SGHDT, CDR2 YYEEEE. Between the trimmed V and J ends, which lost 2 bases and 3 bases, there was a span of 6 bases. Combining the CDR3 with reference TRBV5-6 and TRBJ2-7 gives the whole variable domain DAGVTQSPTHLIKTRGQQVTLRCSPKSGHDTVSWYQQALGQGPQFIFQYYEEEERQRGNFPDRFSGHQFPNYSSELNVNALLLGDSALYLCASSFGVYEQYFGPGTRLTVT.

V gene TRBV5-4 combines with J gene TRBJ1-2; TRBD1 matches 9 bases. Germline V CDR1 and CDR2: SGHNT, YYREEE (reference sequence). The CDR3 totals 14 residues. V lost 2 bases and J lost 2; bases outside the gene matches: 1. CDR3 nucleotides: TGTGCCAGCAGCTTCGACAGGGGGAACTATGGCTACACCTTC. Translated, it gives CASSFDRGNYGYTF. The full variable domain, completed using reference TRBV5-4 and TRBJ1-2, is ETGVTQSPTHLIKTRGQQVTLRCSSQSGHNTVSWYQQALGQGPQFIFQYYREEENGRGNFPPRFSGLQFPNYSSELNVNALELDDSALYLCASSFDRGNYGYTFGSGTRLTVV.

The V call is TRBV6-5, the J call TRBJ1-1; D is undetermined. The V end lost 0 bases, the J end lost 0 bases, and 8 bases lay between the germline ends. CDR3 length equals 15 residues. CDR1 MNHEY and CDR2 SVGAGI come from the germline V gene. The CDR3 DNA sequence: TGTGCCAGCAGTTACTCCCCGCTTATGAACACTGAAGCTTTCTTT. Amino acids: CASSYSPLMNTEAFF.

The chain employs TRBV9 and TRBJ2-2; D ambiguous. CDR1 and CDR2 (germline): SGDLS, YYNGEE. The V end lost 1 base, the J end lost 8 bases, and 9 bases lay between the germline ends. The CDR3 spans 13 residues. Written as DNA, the CDR3 is TGTGCCAGCAGCGTATCGGGTTATGGGGAGCTGTTTTTT. Residues: CASSVSGYGELFF.

A few counts support this clone. The chain carries TRBV7-9 and TRBJ2-7; 7 positions agree with TRBD2. The CDR3 consists of 13 residues. The germline V gene has CDR1 SEHNR and CDR2 FQNEAQ (reference sequence). Unmatched junction bases numbered 4, after V lost 3 bases and J lost 5 bases. Here the CDR3 DNA reads TGTGCCAGCAGCTTGCGGGGGATAAACGAGCAGTACTTC. It yields the protein CASSLRGINEQYF. The full variable domain, with the rest looked up from reference TRBV7-9 and TRBJ2-7, is DTGVSQNPRHKITKRGQNVTFRCDPISEHNRLYWYRQTLGQGPEFLTYFQNEAQLEKSRLLSDRFSAERPKGSFSTLEIQRTEQGDSAMYLCASSLRGINEQYFGPGTRLTVT.